What follows is one T cell receptor beta chain and its context. Antigen specificity is unknown. Use of 60 Vbeta and 13 Jbeta primers characterized the PCR. Clones were sequenced by immunoSEQ multiplex PCR, and TCRdb holds only the in-frame ones, with some missing. The sample consists of 90,000 to 150,000 clones, approximately 15% of them appearing once. This record comes from a study of cytomegalovirus exposure and HLA in healthy donors. As for the study in general: As an earlier analysis found, about 179 million T cells yielded about 120 million unique TCR beta sequences. Study-wide results and limits: The only immune exposure information that was available was CMV serostatus. Earlier analysis looked at TCR beta V segments, and most were productive about 87% or about 30% of the time. The authors assumed roughly uniform sequencing depth across donors for presence/absence analyses.

The CDR3 is made up of 15 amino acids. Germline assignment: CDR1 SGHNT and CDR2 YYREEE (reference sequence). V lost 5 bases to trimming and J lost 0 bases; unmatched junction nucleotides: 4. The chain combines TRBV5-4 with TRBJ1-3; the match to TRBD1 covers 8 bases. Sequenced sample: PBMCs. This TCR was sampled from a woman between 18 and 29 years old in good health and CMV-seronegative. CDR3 nucleotides: TGTGCCAGCAGTACAGGACAGGGCTCTGGAAACACCATATATTTT. It is translated as CASSTGQGSGNTIYF.